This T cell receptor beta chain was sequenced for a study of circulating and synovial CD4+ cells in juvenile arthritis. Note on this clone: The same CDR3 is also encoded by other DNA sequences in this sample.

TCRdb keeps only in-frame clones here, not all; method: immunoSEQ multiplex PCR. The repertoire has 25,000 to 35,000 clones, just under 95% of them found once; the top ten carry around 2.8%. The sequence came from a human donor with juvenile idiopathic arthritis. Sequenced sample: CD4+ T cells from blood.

Here the CDR3 reads CASSTWDSNSPLHF. In nucleotides, the CDR3 is TGCGCCAGCAGCACCTGGGACAGTAATTCACCCCTCCACTTT. This chain uses TRBV5-1 with TRBJ1-6, with 7 bases aligning to TRBD1. Germline V lookup: CDR1 SGHRS, CDR2 YFSETQ. The V gene end was trimmed by 4 bases and the J gene end by 6 bases; junction bases not matched to a gene: 4. The CDR3 covers 14 residues. Filled out from reference TRBV5-1 and TRBJ1-6, the complete variable domain reads KAGVTQTPRYLIKTRGQQVTLSCSPISGHRSVSWYQQTPGQGLQFLFEYFSETQRNKGNFPGRFSGRQFSNSRSEMNVSTLELGDSALYLCASSTWDSNSPLHFGNGTRLTVT.